This T cell receptor beta chain was sequenced in a study of shared T cell receptors in the human thymus. Produced via immunoSEQ multiplex PCR; TCRdb's table is partial and in-frame only. This sample has 600,000 or so clones, with 80% to 90% found just once. The sample was also linked to a second study, of human thymus T cells. That source reports: Each of the donors was a healthy Finnish infant who was undergoing open corrective cardiac surgery for congenital heart defects. Resections from corrective heart surgery supplied the thymus tissue. Seemingly biased V and J gene usage marked thymic and blood repertoires. As related research reported, thymic repertoires overlapped highly among unrelated individuals.

Sequencing used thymocytes. This sequence was found in a boy under two years old with a congenital heart defect.

CDR3 sequence (DNA): TGTGCCAGCAGCTTGATCCCCCAGGGAGGCAATAGCAATCAGCCCCAGCATTTT. Translating gives CASSLIPQGGNSNQPQHF. This rearrangement joins TRBV5-5 to TRBJ1-5; tentative D call: TRBD1 (5 bases). V was cut by 1 base and J by 0 bases, with 17 bases left in between. CDR3 size: 18 residues. Germline V gene lookup returns CDR1 SGHKS and CDR2 YYEKEE (reference sequence).